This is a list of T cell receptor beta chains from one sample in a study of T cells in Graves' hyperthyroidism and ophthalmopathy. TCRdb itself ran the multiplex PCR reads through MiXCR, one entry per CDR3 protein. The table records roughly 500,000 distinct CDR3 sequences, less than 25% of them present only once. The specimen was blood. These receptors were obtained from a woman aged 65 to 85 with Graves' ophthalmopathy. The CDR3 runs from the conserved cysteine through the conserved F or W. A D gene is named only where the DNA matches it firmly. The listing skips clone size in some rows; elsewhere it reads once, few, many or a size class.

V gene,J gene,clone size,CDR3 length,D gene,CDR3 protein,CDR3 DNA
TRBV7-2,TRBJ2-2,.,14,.,CASSSGAGTGELFF,TGTGCCAGCAGCTCAGGTGCGGGCACCGGGGAGCTGTTTTTT
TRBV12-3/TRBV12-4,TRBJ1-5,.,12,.,CARSQDRQPQHF,TGTGCCCGCAGCCAGGACAGACAGCCCCAGCATTTT
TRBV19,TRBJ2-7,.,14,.,CASSGREGGYEQYF,TGTGCCAGTAGTGGGCGTGAGGGAGGCTACGAGCAGTACTTC
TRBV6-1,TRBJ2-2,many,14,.,CASIDRSNTGELFF,TGTGCCAGCATAGACAGGTCGAACACCGGGGAGCTGTTTTTT
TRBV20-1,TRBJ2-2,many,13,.,CSAARGQGGELFF,TGCAGTGCTGCCCGTGGGCAAGGCGGGGAGCTGTTTTTT
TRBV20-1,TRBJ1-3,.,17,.,CSARAGRGPLRGNTIYF,TGCAGTGCTAGAGCTGGCCGGGGCCCCCTGAGAGGAAACACCATATATTTT
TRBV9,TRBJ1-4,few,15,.,CASSAHSFGDEKLFF,TGTGCCAGCAGCGCCCATTCCTTTGGGGATGAAAAACTGTTTTTT
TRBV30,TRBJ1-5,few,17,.,CAWSVGAGPLSNQPQHF,TGTGCCTGGAGTGTAGGGGCAGGGCCCTTAAGCAATCAGCCCCAGCATTTT
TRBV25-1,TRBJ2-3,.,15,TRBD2,CASSELAGGLNTQYF,TGTGCCAGCAGTGAATTGGCGGGAGGGCTAAATACGCAGTATTTT
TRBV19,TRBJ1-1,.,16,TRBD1,CASTFLSGTANTEAFF,TGTGCCAGTACATTCCTCTCCGGGACAGCCAACACTGAAGCTTTCTTT
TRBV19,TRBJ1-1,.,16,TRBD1,CASSRGQAYMNTEAFF,TGTGCCAGTAGTAGAGGACAGGCATACATGAACACTGAAGCTTTCTTT
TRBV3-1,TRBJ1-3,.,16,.,CASSQDVRARGNTIYF,TGTGCCAGCAGCCAAGATGTGAGGGCGCGCGGAAACACCATATATTTT
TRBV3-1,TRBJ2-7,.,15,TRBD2,CASSLGLAGMYEQYF,TGTGCCAGCAGCCTAGGACTAGCGGGGATGTACGAGCAGTACTTC
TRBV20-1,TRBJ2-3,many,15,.,CSARDGGRPTDTQYF,TGCAGTGCGAGAGACGGGGGGCGCCCCACAGATACGCAGTATTTT
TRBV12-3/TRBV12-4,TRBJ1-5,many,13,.,CASSFKLGQPQHF,TGTGCCAGCAGTTTCAAGTTGGGGCAGCCCCAGCATTTT
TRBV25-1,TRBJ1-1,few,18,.,CASSEFKWAVLESTEAFF,TGTGCCAGCAGTGAATTTAAATGGGCAGTTCTAGAAAGCACTGAAGCTTTCTTT
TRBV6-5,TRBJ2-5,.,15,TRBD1,CASSYPRGGGETQYF,TGTGCCAGCAGTTACCCCAGAGGGGGCGGGGAGACCCAGTACTTC
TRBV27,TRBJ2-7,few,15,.,CASSLGSGESYEQYF,TGTGCCAGCAGTTTAGGGTCGGGAGAGTCCTACGAGCAGTACTTC
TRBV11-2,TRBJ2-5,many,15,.,CASSQASALGGTQYF,TGTGCCAGCAGCCAAGCCAGCGCGTTAGGAGGGACCCAGTACTTC
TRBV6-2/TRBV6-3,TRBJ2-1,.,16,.,CASSPTTSLSYNEQFF,TGTGCCAGCAGCCCTACTACGTCCCTCTCCTACAATGAGCAGTTCTTC
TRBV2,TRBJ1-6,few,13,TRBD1,CASMDRGRSPLHF,TGTGCCAGCATGGACAGGGGAAGGTCACCCCTCCACTTT
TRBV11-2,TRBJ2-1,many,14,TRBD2,CASAWGGGNNEQFF,TGTGCCAGCGCATGGGGGGGAGGCAACAATGAGCAGTTCTTC
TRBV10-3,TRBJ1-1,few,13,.,CATKEGVNTEAFF,TGTGCCACAAAGGAGGGGGTGAACACTGAAGCTTTCTTT
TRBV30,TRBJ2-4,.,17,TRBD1,CAWDPGQPSGAKNIQYF,TGTGCCTGGGATCCGGGACAGCCCTCGGGGGCCAAAAACATTCAGTACTTC
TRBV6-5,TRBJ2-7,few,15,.,CASSYSRQKIYEQYF,TGTGCCAGCAGTTACTCGCGTCAGAAGATTTACGAGCAGTACTTC
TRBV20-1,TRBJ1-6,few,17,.,CSARPPGSGGLRSPLHF,TGCAGTGCTAGACCCCCCGGATCAGGAGGGTTACGGTCACCCCTCCACTTT
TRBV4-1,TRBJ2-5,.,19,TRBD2,CASSQDHHLAGVPKQTQYF,TGCGCCAGCAGCCAAGATCATCACCTAGCGGGGGTGCCGAAACAGACCCAGTACTTC
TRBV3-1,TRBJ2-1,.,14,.,CASSLRQVAGEQFF,TGTGCCAGCAGCCTGCGACAAGTGGCTGGTGAGCAGTTCTTC
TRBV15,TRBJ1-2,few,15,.,CATSRGGITNYGYTF,TGTGCCACCAGCAGAGGAGGGATCACTAACTATGGCTACACCTTC
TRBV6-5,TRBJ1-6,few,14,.,CASSYRTGNSPLHF,TGTGCCAGCAGTTATCGGACCGGGAATTCACCCCTCCACTTT
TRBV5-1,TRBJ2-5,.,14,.,CASSRRGAGETQYF,TGCGCCAGCAGCCGACGGGGGGCGGGAGAGACCCAGTACTTC
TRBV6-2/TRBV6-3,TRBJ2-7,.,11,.,CASKKVYEQYF,TGTGCCAGTAAGAAAGTCTACGAGCAGTACTTC
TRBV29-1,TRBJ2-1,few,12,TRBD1,CSVPSPDRKQFF,TGCAGCGTACCCTCCCCGGACAGGAAGCAGTTCTTC
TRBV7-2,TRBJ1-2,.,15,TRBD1,CASSFPTGGVRGYTF,TGTGCCAGCAGCTTTCCGACAGGGGGCGTAAGAGGCTACACCTTC
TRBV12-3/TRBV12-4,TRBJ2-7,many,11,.,CASSADYEQYF,TGTGCCAGCAGTGCAGACTACGAGCAGTACTTC
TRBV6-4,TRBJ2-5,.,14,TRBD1,CASSNTGGLEAQYF,TGTGCCAGCAGTAATACAGGGGGCTTGGAGGCCCAGTACTTC
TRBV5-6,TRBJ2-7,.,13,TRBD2,CASGLAGTYVQYF,TGTGCCAGCGGGTTAGCGGGGACCTACGTGCAGTACTTC
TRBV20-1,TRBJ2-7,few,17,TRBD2,CSAAAGLAGGGVYEQYF,TGCAGTGCAGCCGCAGGACTAGCGGGAGGTGGTGTCTACGAGCAGTACTTC
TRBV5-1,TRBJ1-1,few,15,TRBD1,CASSPGQGPYTEAFF,TGCGCCAGCAGCCCAGGACAGGGCCCTTACACTGAAGCTTTCTTT
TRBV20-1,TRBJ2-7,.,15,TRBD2,CSASFPAGLAYEQYF,TGCAGTGCTAGTTTCCCAGCGGGACTCGCCTACGAGCAGTACTTC